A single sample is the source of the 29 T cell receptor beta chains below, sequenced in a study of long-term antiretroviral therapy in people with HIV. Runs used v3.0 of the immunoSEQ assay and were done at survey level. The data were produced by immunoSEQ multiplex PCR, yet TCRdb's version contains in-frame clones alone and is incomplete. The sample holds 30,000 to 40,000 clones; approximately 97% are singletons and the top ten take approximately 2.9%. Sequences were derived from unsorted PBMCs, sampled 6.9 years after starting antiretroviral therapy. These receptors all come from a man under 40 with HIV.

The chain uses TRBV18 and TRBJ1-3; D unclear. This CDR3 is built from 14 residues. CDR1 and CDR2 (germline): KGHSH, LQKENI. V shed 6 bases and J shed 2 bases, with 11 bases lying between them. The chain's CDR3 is CASSAEGAGNTIYF. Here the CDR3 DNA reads TGTGCCAGCTCGGCGGAGGGAGCTGGAAACACCATATATTTT.

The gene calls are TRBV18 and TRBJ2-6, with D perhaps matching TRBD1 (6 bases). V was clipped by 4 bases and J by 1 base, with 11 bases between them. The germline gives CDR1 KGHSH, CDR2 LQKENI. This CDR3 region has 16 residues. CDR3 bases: TGTGCCAGCTCACGTAACAGGGCATCTGGGGCCAACGTCCTGACTTTC. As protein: CASSRNRASGANVLTF. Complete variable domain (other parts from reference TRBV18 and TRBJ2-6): NAGVMQNPRHLVRRRGQEARLRCSPMKGHSHVYWYRQLPEEGLKFMVYLQKENIIDESGMPKERFSAEFPKEGPSILRIQQVVRGDSAAYFCASSRNRASGANVLTFGAGSRLTVL.

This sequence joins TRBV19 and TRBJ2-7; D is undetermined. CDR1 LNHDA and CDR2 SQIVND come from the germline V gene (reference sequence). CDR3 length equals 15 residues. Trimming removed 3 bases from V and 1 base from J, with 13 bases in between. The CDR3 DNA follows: TGTGCCAGTAGTATTCCGAAAGGTCGTTCCTACGAGCAGTACTTC. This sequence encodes CASSIPKGRSYEQYF.

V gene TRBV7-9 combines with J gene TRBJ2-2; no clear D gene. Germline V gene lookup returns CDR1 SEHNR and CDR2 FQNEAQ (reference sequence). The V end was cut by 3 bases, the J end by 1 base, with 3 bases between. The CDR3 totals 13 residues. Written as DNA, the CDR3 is TGTGCCAGCAGCTTTAGGAACACCGGGGAGCTGTTTTTT. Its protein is CASSFRNTGELFF.

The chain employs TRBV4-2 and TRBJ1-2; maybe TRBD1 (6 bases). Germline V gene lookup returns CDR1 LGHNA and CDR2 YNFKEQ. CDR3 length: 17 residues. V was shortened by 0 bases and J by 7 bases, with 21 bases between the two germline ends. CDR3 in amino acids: CASSQEPLGGPGGGYTF. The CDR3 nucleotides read TGTGCCAGCAGCCAAGAACCTCTTGGGGGGCCGGGCGGTGGCTACACCTTC.

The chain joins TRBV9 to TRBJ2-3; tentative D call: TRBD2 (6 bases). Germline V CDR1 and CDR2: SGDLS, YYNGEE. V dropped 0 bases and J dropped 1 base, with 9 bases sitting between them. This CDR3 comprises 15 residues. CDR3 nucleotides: TGTGCCAGCAGCGTAGGGGGGGTACGCACAGATACGCAGTATTTT. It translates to CASSVGGVRTDTQYF.

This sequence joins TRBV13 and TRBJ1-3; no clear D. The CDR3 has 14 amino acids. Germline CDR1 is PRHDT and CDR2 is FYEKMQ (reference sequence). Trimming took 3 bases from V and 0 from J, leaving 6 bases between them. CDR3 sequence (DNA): TGTGCCAGCAGCTTTTATAGCTCTGGAAACACCATATATTTT. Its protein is CASSFYSSGNTIYF.

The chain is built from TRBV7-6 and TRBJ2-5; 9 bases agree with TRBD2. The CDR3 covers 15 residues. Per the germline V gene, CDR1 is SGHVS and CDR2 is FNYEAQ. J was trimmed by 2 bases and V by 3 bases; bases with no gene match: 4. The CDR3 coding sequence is TGTGCCAGCAGCTTGCCGGGACTAGCACAAGAGACCCAGTACTTC. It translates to CASSLPGLAQETQYF.

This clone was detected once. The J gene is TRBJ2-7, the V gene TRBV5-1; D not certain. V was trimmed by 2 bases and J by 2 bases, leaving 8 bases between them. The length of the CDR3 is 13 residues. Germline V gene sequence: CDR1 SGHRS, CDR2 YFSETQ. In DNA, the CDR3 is TGCGCCAGCAGCTTAAATGGGCCCTACGAGCAGTACTTC. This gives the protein CASSLNGPYEQYF.

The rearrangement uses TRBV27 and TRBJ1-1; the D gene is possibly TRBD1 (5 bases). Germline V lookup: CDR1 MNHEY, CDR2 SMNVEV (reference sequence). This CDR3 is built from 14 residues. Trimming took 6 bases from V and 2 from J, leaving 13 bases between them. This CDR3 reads CASRWTGLNTEAFF. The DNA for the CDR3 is TGTGCCAGCAGGTGGACGGGACTCAACACTGAAGCTTTCTTT.

CDR3 nucleotides: TGTGCCAGCAGTGATAGGCCATACAATGAGCAGTTCTTC. Its protein is CASSDRPYNEQFF. This sequence joins TRBV6-1 and TRBJ2-1; D gene ambiguous. CDR3 length: 13 residues. V was shortened by 3 bases and J by 4 bases, with 7 bases between the two germline ends. Per germline, CDR1 MNHNS and CDR2 SASEGT.

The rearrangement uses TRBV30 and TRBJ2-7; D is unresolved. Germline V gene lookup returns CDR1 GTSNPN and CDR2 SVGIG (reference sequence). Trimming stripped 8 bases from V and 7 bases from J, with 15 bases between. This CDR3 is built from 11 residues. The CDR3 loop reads CAAEVLGEQYF. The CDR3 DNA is TGTGCCGCAGAGGTCTTGGGTGAGCAGTACTTC.

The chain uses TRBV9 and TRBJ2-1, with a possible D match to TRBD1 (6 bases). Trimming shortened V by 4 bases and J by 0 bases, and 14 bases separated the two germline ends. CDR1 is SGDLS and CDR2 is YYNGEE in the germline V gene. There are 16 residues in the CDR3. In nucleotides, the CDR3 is TGTGCCAGCAGCTCAGGGGCCCTCAGCTCCTACAATGAGCAGTTCTTC. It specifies CASSSGALSSYNEQFF.

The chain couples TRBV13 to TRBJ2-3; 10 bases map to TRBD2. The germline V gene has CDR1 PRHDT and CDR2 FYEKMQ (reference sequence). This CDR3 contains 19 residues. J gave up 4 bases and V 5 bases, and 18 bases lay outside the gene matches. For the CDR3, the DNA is TGTGCCAGCAGCCGTCCTACTAGCGGGGCGGGCCGAAGCGCAGATACGCAGTATTTT. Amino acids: CASSRPTSGAGRSADTQYF. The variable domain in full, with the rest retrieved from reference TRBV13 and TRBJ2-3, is AAGVIQSPRHLIKEKRETATLKCYPIPRHDTVYWYQQGPGQDPQFLISFYEKMQSDKGSIPDRFSAQQFSDYHSELNMSSLELGDSALYFCASSRPTSGAGRSADTQYFGPGTRLTVL.

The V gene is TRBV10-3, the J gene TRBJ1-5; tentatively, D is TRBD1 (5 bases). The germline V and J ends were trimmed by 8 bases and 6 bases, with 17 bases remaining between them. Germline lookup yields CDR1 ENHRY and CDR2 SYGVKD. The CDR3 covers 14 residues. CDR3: CAIGTGTGFQPQHF. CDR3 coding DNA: TGTGCCATCGGCACCGGGACCGGGTTTCAGCCCCAGCATTTT.

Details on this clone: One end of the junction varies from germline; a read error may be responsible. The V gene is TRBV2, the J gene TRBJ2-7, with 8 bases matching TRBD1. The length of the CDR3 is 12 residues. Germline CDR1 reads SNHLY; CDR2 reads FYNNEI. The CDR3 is CASIEPGGPGDF. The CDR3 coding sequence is TGTGCCAGCATCGAGCCAGGGGGCCCCGGGGACTTC.

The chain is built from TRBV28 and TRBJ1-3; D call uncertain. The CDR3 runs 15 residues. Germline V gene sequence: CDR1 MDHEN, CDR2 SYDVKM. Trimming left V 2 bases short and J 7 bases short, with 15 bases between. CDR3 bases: TGTGCCAGCAGTTTACCCCGGCGGAGTAGGAACACCATATATTTT. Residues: CASSLPRRSRNTIYF.

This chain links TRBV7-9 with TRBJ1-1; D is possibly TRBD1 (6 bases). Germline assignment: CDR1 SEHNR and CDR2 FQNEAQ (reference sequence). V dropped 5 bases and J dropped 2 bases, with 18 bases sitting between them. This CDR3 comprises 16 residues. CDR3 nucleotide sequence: TGTGCCAGCAGCGCAATTGGGGGGCTAATAAACACTGAAGCTTTCTTT. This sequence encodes CASSAIGGLINTEAFF.

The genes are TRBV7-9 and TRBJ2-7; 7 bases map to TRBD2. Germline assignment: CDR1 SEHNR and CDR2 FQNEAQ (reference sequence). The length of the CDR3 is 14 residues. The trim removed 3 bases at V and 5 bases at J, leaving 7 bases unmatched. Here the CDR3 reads CASSFRGESDEQYF. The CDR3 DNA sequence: TGTGCCAGCAGCTTCCGGGGGGAGTCGGACGAGCAGTACTTC.

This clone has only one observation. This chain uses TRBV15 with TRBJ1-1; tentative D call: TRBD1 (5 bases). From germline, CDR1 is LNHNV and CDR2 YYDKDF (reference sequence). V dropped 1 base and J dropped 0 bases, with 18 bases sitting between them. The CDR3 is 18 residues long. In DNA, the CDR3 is TGTGCCACCAGCAGAGTCGGGATCAGGTGGGGCATGAACACTGAAGCTTTCTTT. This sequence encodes CATSRVGIRWGMNTEAFF.

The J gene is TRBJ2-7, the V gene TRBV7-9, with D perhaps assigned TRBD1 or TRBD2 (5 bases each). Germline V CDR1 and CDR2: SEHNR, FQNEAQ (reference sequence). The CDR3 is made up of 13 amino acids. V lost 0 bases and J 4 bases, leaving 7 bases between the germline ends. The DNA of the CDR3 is TGTGCCAGCAGCTTAGCGTGGGGGTACGAGCAGTACTTC. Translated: CASSLAWGYEQYF.

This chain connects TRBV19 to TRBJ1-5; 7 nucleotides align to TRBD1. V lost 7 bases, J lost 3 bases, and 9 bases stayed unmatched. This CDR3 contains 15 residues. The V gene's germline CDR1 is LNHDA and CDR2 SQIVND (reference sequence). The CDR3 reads CASTHRGASNQPQHF. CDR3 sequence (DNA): TGTGCCAGTACCCACAGGGGAGCCTCCAATCAGCCCCAGCATTTT. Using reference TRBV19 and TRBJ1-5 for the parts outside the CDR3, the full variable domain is DGGITQSPKYLFRKEGQNVTLSCEQNLNHDAMYWYRQDPGQGLRLIYYSQIVNDFQKGDIAEGYSVSREKKESFPLTVTSAQKNPTAFYLCASTHRGASNQPQHFGDGTRLSIL.

The CDR3 reads CASSVLPALNYEQYF. The CDR3 DNA reads TGTGCCAGCAGCGTACTTCCGGCACTTAATTACGAGCAGTACTTC. V is TRBV9 and J is TRBJ2-7, with D unclear. The V end lost 1 base, the J end lost 4 bases, and 15 bases lay between the germline ends. The CDR3 runs 15 residues. CDR1 is SGDLS and CDR2 is YYNGEE in the germline V gene.

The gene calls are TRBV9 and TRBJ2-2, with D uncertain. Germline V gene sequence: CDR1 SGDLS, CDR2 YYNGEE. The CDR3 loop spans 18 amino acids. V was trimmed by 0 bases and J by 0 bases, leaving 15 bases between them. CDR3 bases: TGTGCCAGCAGCGTAGCTCCCATTATCCACTCGAACACCGGGGAGCTGTTTTTT. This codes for CASSVAPIIHSNTGELFF.

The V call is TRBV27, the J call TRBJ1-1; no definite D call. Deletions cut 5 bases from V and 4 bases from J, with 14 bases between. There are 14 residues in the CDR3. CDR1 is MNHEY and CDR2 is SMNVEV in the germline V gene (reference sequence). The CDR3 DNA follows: TGTGCCAGCAGTCGAAGGGAAGTGGGCACTGAAGCTTTCTTT. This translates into CASSRREVGTEAFF.

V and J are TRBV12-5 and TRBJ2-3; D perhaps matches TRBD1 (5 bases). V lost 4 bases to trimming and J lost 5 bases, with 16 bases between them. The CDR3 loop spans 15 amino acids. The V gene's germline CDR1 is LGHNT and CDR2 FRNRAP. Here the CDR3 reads CASGSSAGYVDTQYF. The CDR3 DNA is TGTGCTAGTGGTTCGTCCGCAGGGTACGTAGATACGCAGTATTTT.

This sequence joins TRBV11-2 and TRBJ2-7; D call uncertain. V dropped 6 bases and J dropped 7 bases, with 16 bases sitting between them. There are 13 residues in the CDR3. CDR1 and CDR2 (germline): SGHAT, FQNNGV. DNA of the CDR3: TGTGCCAGCAGACTAAACCTCTACGTGGAGCAGTACTTC. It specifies CASRLNLYVEQYF. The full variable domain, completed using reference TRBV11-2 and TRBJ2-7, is EAGVAQSPRYKIIEKRQSVAFWCNPISGHATLYWYQQILGQGPKLLIQFQNNGVVDDSQLPKDRFSAERLKGVDSTLKIQPAKLEDSAVYLCASRLNLYVEQYFGPGTRLTVT.

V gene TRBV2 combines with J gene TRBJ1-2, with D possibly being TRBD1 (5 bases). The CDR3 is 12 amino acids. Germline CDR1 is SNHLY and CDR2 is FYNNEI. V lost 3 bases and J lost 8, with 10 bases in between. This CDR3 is CASSEAGRGYTF. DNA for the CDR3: TGTGCCAGCAGTGAGGCAGGGCGAGGCTACACCTTC.

The CDR3: CASSEGYEQYF. The CDR3 DNA reads as TGTGCCAGTTCCGAGGGCTACGAGCAGTACTTC. The chain recombines TRBV19 with TRBJ2-7, with D perhaps TRBD2 (5 bases). The CDR3 is 11 residues long. Germline-derived CDR1 and CDR2 are LNHDA and SQIVND (reference sequence). Trimming took off 8 bases at V and 3 bases at J, with 8 bases between the two ends.